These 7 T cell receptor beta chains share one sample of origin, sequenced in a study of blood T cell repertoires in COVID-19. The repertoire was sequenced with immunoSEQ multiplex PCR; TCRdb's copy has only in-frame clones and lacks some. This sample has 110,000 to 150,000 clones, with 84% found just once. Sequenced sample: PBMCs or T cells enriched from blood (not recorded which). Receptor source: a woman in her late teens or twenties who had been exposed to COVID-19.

CDR3 protein: CASSPREDTIYF. The CDR3 DNA reads as TGTGCCAGCTCACCAAGGGAGGACACCATATATTTT. This chain uses TRBV18 with TRBJ1-3; no firm D call. V lost 2 bases to trimming and J lost 8 bases, with 7 bases between them. The length of the CDR3 is 12 residues. The germline V gene encodes CDR1 KGHSH and CDR2 LQKENI.

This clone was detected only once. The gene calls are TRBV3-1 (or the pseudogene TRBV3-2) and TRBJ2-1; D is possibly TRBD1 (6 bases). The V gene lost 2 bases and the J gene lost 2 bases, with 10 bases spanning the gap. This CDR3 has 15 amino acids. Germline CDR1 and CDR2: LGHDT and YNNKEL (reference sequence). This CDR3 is CASSQPGETYNEQFF. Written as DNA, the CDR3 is TGTGCCAGCAGCCAACCAGGGGAAACCTACAATGAGCAGTTCTTC.

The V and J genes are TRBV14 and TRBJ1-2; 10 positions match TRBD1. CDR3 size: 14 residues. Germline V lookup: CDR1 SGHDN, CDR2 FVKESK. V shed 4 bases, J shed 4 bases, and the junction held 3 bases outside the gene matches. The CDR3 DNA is TGTGCCAGCAGCCCGGGACAGGGGCTCTATGGCTACACCTTC. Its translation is CASSPGQGLYGYTF.

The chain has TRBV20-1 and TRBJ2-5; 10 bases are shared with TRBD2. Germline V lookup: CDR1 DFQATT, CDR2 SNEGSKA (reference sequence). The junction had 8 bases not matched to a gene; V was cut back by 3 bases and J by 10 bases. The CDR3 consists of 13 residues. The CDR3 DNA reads TGCAGTGCTAGTAACTTTCGACTAGCGGGCCAGTACTTC. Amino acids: CSASNFRLAGQYF.

CDR3: CASSLGRPYEQYF. Written as DNA, the CDR3 is TGTGCCAGCAGTTTGGGCAGGCCCTACGAGCAGTACTTC. The chain joins TRBV28 to TRBJ2-7; D ambiguous. The V gene lost 3 bases and the J gene lost 2 bases, with 8 bases spanning the gap. The germline CDR1 and CDR2 sequences are MDHEN and SYDVKM. The CDR3 is 13 amino acids.

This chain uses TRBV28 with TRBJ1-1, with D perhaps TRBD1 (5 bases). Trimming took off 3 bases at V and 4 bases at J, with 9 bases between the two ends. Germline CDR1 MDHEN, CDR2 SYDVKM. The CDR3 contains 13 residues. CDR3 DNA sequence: TGTGCCAGCAGTTTCCCGGGGGGCACTGAAGCTTTCTTT. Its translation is CASSFPGGTEAFF.

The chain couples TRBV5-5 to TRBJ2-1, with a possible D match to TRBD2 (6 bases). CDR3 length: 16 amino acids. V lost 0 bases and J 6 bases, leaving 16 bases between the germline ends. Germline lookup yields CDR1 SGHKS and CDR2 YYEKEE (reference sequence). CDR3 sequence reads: CASSLETARLGNEQFF. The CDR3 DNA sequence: TGTGCCAGCAGCTTGGAAACGGCTCGACTAGGCAATGAGCAGTTCTTC.